This entry concerns a single T cell receptor (beta chain). This entry comes from a study of OX40 agonist ivuxolimab in advanced cancers. Sequencing was performed with immunoSEQ multiplex PCR; in TCRdb, only in-frame clones are kept and a portion is missing. The sample includes over 65,000 clones, around 86% seen only once; the top ten take roughly 7.3%. This CDR3 region has 16 residues. Trimming at V came to 3 bases and at J to 7 bases, leaving 14 bases not matched to a gene. CDR1 and CDR2 (germline): MNHNS, SASEGT. The input for sequencing was CD4+ or CD8+ T cells sorted from blood, taken in a trial of the OX40 agonist ivuxolimab. This receptor was taken from an adult with an advanced solid tumor such as melanoma, head and neck, liver or kidney cancer. The J gene is TRBJ1-2, the V gene TRBV6-1, with 7 nucleotides matching TRBD1. The CDR3 nucleotides are TGTGCCAGCAGTGATGCCATAGGGGGCGTCCGAAGTGGCTACACCTTC. It codes for CASSDAIGGVRSGYTF.